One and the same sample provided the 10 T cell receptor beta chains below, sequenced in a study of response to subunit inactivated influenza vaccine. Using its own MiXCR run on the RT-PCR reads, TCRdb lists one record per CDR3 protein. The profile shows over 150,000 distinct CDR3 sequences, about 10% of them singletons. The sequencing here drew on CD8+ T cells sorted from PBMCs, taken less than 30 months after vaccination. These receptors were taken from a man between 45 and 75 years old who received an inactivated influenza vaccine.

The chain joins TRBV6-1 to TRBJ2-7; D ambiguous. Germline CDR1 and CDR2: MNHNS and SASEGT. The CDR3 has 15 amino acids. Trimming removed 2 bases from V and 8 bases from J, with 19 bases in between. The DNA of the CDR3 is TGTGCCAGCAGTGAATTGGGCGTCGGTTCCTATAAGCAGTACTTC. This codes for CASSELGVGSYKQYF.

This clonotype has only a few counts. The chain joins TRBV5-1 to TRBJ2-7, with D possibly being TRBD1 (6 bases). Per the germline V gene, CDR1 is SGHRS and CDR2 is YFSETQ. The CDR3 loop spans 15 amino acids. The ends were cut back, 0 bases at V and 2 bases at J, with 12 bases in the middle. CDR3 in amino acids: CASSLGRQDTYEQYF. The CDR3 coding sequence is TGCGCCAGCAGCTTGGGGCGACAGGATACCTACGAGCAGTACTTC.

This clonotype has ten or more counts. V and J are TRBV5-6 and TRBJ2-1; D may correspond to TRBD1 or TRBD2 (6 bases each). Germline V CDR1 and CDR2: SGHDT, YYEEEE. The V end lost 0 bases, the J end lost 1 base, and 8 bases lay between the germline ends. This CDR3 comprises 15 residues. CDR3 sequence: CASSLEGGSYNEQFF. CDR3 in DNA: TGTGCCAGCAGCTTGGAAGGGGGGTCCTACAATGAGCAGTTCTTC.

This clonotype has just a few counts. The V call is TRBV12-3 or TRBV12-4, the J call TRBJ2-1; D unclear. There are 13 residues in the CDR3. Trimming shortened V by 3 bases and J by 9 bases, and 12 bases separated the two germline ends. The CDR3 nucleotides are TGTGCCAGCAGTTTTTTAAGGCCGAGTGAGCAGTTCTTC. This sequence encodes CASSFLRPSEQFF.

CDR3 loop: CASSQDWANEQYF. CDR3 sequence (DNA): TGTGCCAGCAGCCAAGATTGGGCAAACGAGCAGTACTTC. V usage is TRBV4-2 and J usage is TRBJ2-7; D not resolved. The CDR3 has 13 residues. Germline CDR1 and CDR2: LGHNA and YNFKEQ. V lost 0 bases to trimming and J lost 5 bases, with 8 bases between them.

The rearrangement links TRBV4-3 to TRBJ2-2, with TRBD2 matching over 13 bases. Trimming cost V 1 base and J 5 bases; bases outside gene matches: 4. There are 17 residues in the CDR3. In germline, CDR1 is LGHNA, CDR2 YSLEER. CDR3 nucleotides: TGCGCCAGCAGCCAAGGGACTAGCGGGAGCCGGACCGGGGAGCTGTTTTTT. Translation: CASSQGTSGSRTGELFF.

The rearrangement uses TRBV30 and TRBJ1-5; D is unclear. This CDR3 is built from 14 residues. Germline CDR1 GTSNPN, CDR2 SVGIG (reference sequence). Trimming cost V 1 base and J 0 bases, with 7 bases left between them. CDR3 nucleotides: TGTGCCTGGAGTGGTGGGTATAGCAATCAGCCCCAGCATTTT. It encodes CAWSGGYSNQPQHF.

The CDR3 loop reads CASSNGRYNEQFF. The CDR3 nucleotides read TGTGCCAGCAGCAACGGGAGATACAATGAGCAGTTCTTC. The rearrangement joins TRBV6-2 or TRBV6-3 to TRBJ2-1, with D maybe TRBD2 (6 bases). Trimming removed 6 bases from V and 4 bases from J, with 10 bases in between. CDR1 and CDR2 from the germline V gene are MNHEY and SVGEGT. CDR3 length equals 13 residues.

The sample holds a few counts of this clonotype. This CDR3 is CASSPRWGASEQYF. The CDR3 nucleotides are TGTGCCAGCAGCCCACGGTGGGGGGCGAGTGAGCAGTACTTC. This sequence joins TRBV11-2 and TRBJ2-7; D is tentatively TRBD1 or TRBD2 (6 bases each). Germline loops: CDR1 SGHAT, CDR2 FQNNGV. This CDR3 contains 14 residues. The germline V and J ends were trimmed by 5 bases and 7 bases, with 18 bases remaining between them. Variable domain in full (rest from reference TRBV11-2 and TRBJ2-7): EAGVAQSPRYKIIEKRQSVAFWCNPISGHATLYWYQQILGQGPKLLIQFQNNGVVDDSQLPKDRFSAERLKGVDSTLKIQPAKLEDSAVYLCASSPRWGASEQYFGPGTRLTVT.

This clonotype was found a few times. CDR3: CASSLGPGLAGATYNEQFF. Here the CDR3 DNA reads TGTGCCAGCAGCTTAGGTCCGGGACTAGCGGGAGCGACCTACAATGAGCAGTTCTTC. The chain carries TRBV11-2 and TRBJ2-1, with TRBD2 matching 14 bases. The V segment lost 1 base and the J segment 2 bases; nucleotides outside the gene matches: 7. Germline loops: CDR1 SGHAT, CDR2 FQNNGV. The CDR3 covers 19 residues.